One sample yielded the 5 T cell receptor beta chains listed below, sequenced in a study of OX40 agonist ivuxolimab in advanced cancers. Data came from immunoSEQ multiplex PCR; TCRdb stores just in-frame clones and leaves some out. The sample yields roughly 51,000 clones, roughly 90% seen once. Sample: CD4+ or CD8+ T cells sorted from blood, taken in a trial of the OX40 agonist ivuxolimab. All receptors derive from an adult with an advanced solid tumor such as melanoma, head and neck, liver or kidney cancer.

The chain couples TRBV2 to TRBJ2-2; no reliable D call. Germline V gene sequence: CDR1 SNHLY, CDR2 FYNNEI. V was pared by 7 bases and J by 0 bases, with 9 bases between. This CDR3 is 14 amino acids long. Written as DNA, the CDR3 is TGTGCCAGCACAGGCGTTCCGAACACCGGGGAGCTGTTTTTT. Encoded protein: CASTGVPNTGELFF.

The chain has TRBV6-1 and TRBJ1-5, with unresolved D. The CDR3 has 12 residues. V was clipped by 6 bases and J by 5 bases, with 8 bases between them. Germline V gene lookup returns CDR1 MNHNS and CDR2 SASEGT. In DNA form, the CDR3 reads TGTGCCAGCAGGGTAGGGTATCAGCCCCAGCATTTT. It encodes CASRVGYQPQHF.

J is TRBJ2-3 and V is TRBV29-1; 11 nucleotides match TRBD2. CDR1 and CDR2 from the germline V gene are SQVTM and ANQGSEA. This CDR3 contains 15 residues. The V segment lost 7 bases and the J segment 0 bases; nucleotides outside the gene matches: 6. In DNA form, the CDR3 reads TGCAGCGGGGTGACTAGCGGGATTAGCACAGATACGCAGTATTTT. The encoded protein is CSGVTSGISTDTQYF.

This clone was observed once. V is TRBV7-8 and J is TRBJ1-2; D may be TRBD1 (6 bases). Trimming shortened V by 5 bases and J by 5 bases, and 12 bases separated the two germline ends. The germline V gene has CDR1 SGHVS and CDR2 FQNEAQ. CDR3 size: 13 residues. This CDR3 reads CASSRQEIYGYTF. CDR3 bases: TGTGCCAGCAGCCGACAGGAGATTTATGGCTACACCTTC.

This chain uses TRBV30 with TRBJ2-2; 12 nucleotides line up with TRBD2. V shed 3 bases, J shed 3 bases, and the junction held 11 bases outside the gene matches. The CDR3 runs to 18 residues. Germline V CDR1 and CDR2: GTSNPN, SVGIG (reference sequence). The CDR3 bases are TGTGCCTGGAGCGCCCGACTAGCGGGAGTGGTGGACACCGGGGAGCTGTTTTTT. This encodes CAWSARLAGVVDTGELFF.